This record concerns one TCR beta chain sequence. Antigen specificity is unknown. This sample was taken from a study of T cell responses to AZD1222 COVID-19 vaccine. The ends were cut back, 1 base at V and 3 bases at J, with 7 bases in the middle. The CDR3 extends over 13 amino acids. The V gene's germline CDR1 is SGHDN and CDR2 FVKESK. Study results and caveats: Clonal diversity may have been underestimated, and the donors were mostly white British, with more females than males.

Data came from immunoSEQ multiplex PCR; TCRdb stores just in-frame clones and leaves some out. The data hold about 120,000 clones, with roughly 87% observed a single time. Source: peripheral blood, taken on day 0 of MenACWY control vaccination. This TCR came from an adult in good health. The gene calls are TRBV14 and TRBJ2-7; tentatively, D is TRBD1 (5 bases). CDR3 nucleotide sequence: TGTGCCAGCAGCCAAGGGACAAACTACGAGCAGTACTTC. Translated, it gives CASSQGTNYEQYF.